This T cell receptor beta chain originates from a study of technical replicates of blood from several donors listed by TCRdb under 2017. To note about this clone: It lacks a known antigen. Nothing much larger sits one base from this clone, and base qualities are not available.

The CDR3, from cysteine to phenylalanine, totals 15 residues. Just the 45-base CDR3 DNA is kept, in frame starting at base 1. V lost 4 bases and J lost 5 bases; the stretch between them is 14 bases long. As encoded in the germline V gene (reference sequence), CDR1 is MNHEY while CDR2 is SMNVEV. The method behind the library was the immunoSEQ multiplex PCR assay. The clones in this table, taken by TCRdb from immuneACCESS, are in-frame only. Not every clone is retained; where verified, under half of the shortfall comes from an unresolved V gene, and the cause of the rest is unknown. In this sample the table shows nearly 80,000 clones, just under 95% of which occur a single time. Around 0.4% of the sample comes from the top ten.

The sequence derives from a human donor in good health. The sequencing input was T cells isolated from PBMCs. Recombination joined TRBV27 with TRBJ1-4, with an unclear D gene assignment. The encoded CDR3 is CASSWSGGGNEKLFF. Here is the DNA: TGTGCCAGCAGTTGGTCGGGCGGAGGAAATGAAAAACTGTTTTTT.